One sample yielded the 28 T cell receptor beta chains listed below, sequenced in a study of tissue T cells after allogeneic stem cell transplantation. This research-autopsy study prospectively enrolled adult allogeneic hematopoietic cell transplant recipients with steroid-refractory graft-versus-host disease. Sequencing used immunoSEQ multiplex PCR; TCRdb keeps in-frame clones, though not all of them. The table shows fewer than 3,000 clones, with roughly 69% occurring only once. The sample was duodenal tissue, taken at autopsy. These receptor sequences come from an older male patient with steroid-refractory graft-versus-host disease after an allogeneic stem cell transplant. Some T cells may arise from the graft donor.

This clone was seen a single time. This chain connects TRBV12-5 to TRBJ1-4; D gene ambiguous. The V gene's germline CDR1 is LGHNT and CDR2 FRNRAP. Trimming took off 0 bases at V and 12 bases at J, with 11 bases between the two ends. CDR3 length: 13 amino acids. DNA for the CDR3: TGTGCTAGTGGTTTGGTACTGGGAGAAGAACTGTTTTTT. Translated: CASGLVLGEELFF.

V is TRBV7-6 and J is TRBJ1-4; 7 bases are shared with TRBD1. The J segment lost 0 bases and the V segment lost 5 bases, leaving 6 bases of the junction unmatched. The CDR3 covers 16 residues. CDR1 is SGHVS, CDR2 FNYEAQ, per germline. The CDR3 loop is CASSKDRTPTNEKLFF. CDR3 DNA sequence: TGTGCCAGCAGCAAGGACAGGACCCCAACTAATGAAAAACTGTTTTTT.

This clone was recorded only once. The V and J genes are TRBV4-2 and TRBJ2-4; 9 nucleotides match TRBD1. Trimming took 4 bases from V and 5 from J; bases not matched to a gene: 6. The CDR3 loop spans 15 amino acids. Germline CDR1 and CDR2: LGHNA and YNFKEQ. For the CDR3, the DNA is TGTGCCAGCAGCCGGGGACAGGGTGGTGAAAACATTCAGTACTTC. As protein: CASSRGQGGENIQYF.

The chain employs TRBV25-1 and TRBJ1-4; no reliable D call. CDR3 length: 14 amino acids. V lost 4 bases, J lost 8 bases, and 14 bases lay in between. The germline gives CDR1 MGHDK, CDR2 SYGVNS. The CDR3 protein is CASSAAWVEEKLFF. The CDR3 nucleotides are TGTGCCAGCAGTGCGGCTTGGGTAGAGGAAAAACTGTTTTTT.

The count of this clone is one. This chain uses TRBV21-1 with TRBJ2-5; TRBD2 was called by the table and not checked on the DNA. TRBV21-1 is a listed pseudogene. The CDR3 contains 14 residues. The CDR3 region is CASSKEVGIETQYF. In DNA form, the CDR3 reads TGTGCCAGCAGCAAAGAAGTCGGGATAGAGACCCAGTACTTC.

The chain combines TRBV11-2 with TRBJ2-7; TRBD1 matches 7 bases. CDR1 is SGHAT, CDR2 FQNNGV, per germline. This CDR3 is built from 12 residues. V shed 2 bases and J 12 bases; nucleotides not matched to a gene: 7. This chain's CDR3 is CASSLLGQVPYF. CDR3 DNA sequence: TGTGCCAGCAGCTTACTAGGACAGGTCCCGTACTTC.

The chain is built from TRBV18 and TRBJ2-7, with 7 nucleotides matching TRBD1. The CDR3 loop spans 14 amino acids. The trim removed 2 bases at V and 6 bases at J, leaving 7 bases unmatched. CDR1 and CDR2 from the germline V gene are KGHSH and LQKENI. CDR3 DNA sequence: TGTGCCAGCTCACCAGGGACAGATTACGTCGAGCAGTACTTC. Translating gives CASSPGTDYVEQYF.

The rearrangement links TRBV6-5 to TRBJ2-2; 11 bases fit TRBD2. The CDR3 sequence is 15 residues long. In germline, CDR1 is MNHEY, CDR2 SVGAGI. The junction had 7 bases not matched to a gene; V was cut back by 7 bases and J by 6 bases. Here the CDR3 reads CASTSGGLAAGELFF. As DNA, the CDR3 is TGTGCCAGCACTTCCGGGGGACTAGCGGCCGGGGAGCTGTTTTTT.

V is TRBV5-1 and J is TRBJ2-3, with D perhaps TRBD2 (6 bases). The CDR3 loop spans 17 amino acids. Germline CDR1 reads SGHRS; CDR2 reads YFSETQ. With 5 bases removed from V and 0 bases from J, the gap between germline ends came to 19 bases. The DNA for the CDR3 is TGCGCCAGCAGTACCGGGACTCCGGCCTCTAGCACAGATACGCAGTATTTT. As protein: CASSTGTPASSTDTQYF. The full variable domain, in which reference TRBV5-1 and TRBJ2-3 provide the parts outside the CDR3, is KAGVTQTPRYLIKTRGQQVTLSCSPISGHRSVSWYQQTPGQGLQFLFEYFSETQRNKGNFPGRFSGRQFSNSRSEMNVSTLELGDSALYLCASSTGTPASSTDTQYFGPGTRLTVL.

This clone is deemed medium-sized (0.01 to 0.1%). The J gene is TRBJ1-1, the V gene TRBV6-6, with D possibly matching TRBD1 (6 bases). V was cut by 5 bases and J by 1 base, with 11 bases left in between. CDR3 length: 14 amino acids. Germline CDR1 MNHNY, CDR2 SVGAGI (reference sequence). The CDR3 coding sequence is TGTGCCAGCAGTACCCGGGACAAGAACACTGAAGCTTTCTTT. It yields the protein CASSTRDKNTEAFF.

CDR3 region: CATSVRQGMTDTQYF. CDR3 nucleotide sequence: TGTGCCACCAGTGTCCGACAGGGAATGACAGATACGCAGTATTTT. This chain joins TRBV24-1 and TRBJ2-3; 7 bases match TRBD1. The length of the CDR3 is 15 residues. Germline V gene lookup returns CDR1 KGHDR and CDR2 SFDVKD. Losses at the gene ends were 5 bases for V and 3 bases for J; bases not matched to a gene: 7.

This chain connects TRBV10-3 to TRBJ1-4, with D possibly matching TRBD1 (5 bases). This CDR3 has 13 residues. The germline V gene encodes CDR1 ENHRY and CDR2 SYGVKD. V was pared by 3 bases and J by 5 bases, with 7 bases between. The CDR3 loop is CAISERGNEKLFF. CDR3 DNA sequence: TGTGCCATCAGTGAAAGGGGCAATGAAAAACTGTTTTTT.

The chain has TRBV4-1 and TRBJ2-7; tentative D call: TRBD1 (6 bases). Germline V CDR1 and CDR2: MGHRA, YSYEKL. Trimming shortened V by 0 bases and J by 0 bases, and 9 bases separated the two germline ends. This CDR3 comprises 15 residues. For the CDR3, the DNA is TGCGCCAGCAGCCAAGATAGGGACAACTCCTACGAGCAGTACTTC. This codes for CASSQDRDNSYEQYF.

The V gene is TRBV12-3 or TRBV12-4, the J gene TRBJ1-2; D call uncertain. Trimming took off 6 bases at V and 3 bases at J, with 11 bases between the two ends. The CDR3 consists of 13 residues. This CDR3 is CASSPRRDYGYTF. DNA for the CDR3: TGTGCCAGCAGCCCCCGTAGGGACTATGGCTACACCTTC.

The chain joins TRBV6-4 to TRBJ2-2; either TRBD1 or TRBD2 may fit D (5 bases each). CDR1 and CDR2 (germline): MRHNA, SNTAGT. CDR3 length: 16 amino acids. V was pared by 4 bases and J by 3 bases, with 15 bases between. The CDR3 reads CASSVNGGRHTGELFF. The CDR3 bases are TGTGCCAGCAGTGTCAATGGGGGAAGGCACACCGGGGAGCTGTTTTTT.

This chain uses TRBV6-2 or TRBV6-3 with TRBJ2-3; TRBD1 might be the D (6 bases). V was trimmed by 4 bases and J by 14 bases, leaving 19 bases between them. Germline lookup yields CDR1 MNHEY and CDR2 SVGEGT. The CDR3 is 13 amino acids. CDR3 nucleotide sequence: TGTGCCAGCAGTTTACAGGGCCTAAGTGCCAGGTATTTT. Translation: CASSLQGLSARYF.

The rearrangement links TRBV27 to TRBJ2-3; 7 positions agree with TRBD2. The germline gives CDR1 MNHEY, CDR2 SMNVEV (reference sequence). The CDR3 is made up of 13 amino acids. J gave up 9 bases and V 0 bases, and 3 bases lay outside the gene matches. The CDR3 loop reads CASSLSGAGTQYF. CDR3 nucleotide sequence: TGTGCCAGCAGTTTATCGGGAGCGGGGACGCAGTATTTT.

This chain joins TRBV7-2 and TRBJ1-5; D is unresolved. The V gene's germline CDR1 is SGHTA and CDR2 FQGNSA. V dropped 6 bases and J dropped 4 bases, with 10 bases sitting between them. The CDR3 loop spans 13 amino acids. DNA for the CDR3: TGTGCCAGCAGTCAAGAACAAAATCAGCCCCAGCATTTT. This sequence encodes CASSQEQNQPQHF.

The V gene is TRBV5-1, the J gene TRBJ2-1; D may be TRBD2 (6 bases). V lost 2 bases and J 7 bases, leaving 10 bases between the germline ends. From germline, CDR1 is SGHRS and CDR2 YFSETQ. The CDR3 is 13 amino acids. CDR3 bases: TGCGCCAGCAGCTTAAGCGGGTTAAATGAGCAGTTCTTC. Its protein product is CASSLSGLNEQFF.

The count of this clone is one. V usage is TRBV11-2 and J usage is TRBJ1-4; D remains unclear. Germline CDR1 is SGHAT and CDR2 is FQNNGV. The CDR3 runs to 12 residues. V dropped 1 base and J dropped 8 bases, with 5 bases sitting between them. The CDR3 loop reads CASSLVGEKLFF. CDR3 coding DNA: TGTGCCAGCAGCTTAGTCGGGGAAAAACTGTTTTTT.

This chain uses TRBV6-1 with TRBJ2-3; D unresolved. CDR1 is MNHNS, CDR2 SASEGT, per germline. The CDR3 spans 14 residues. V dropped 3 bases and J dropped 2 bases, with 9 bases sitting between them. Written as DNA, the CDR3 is TGTGCCAGCAGTGAGATGTCCTTCACAGATACGCAGTATTTT. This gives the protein CASSEMSFTDTQYF.

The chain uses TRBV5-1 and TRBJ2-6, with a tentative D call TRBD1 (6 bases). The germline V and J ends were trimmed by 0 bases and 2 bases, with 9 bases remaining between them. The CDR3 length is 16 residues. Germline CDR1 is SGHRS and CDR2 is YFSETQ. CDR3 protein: CASSLEGHTGANVLTF. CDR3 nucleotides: TGCGCCAGCAGCTTGGAGGGACATACTGGGGCCAACGTCCTGACTTTC.

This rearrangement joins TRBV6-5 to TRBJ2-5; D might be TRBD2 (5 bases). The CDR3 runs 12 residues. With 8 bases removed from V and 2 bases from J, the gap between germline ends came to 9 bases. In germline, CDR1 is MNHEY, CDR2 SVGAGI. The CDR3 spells CASSPGQETQYF. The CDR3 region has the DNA TGTGCCAGCTCCCCGGGGCAAGAGACCCAGTACTTC.

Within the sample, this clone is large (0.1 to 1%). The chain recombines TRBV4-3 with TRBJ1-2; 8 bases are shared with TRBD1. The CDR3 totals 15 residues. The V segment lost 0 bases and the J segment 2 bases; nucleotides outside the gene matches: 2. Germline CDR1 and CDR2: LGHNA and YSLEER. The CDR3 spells CASSQDRQGNYGYTF. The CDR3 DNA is TGCGCCAGCAGCCAAGATCGACAGGGGAACTATGGCTACACCTTC.

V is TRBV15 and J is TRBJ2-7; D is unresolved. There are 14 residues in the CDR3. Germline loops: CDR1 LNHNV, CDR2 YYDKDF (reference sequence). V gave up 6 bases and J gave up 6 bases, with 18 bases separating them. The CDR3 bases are TGTGCCACCAGTTTCGGTGCATCCCTGGGCGAGCAGTACTTC. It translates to CATSFGASLGEQYF. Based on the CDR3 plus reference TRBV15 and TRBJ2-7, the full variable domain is DAMVIQNPRYQVTQFGKPVTLSCSQTLNHNVMYWYQQKSSQAPKLLFHYYDKDFNNEADTPDNFQSRRPNTSFCFLDIRSPGLGDTAMYLCATSFGASLGEQYFGPGTRLTVT.

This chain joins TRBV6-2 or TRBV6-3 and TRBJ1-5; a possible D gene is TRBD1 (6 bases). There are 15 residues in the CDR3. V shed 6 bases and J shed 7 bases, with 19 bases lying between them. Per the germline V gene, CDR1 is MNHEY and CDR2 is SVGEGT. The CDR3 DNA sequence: TGTGCCAGCAGCCCTGGGTATACAGGGACCCAGCCCCAGCATTTT. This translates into CASSPGYTGTQPQHF.

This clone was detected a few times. The CDR3 DNA reads TGTGCCAGCAGCGTGAACACCGGGGAGCTGTTTTTT. The encoded protein is CASSVNTGELFF. The rearrangement links TRBV11-2 to TRBJ2-2; D gene uncertain. CDR3 length: 12 residues. The germline V gene has CDR1 SGHAT and CDR2 FQNNGV. V gave up 5 bases and J gave up 1 base, with 2 bases separating them.

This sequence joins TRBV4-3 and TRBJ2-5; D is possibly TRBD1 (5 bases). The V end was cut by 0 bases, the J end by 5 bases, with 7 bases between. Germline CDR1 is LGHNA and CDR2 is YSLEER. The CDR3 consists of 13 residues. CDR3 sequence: CASSQDKGETQYF. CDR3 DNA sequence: TGCGCCAGCAGCCAAGATAAGGGGGAGACCCAGTACTTC.